What follows describes a single TCR beta chain. Its specificity is unknown. One junction end disagrees with the germline gene, perhaps due to a read error. Germline CDR1 MDHEN, CDR2 SYDVKM. CDR3 length: 14 residues. These data belong to a study of tumor and adjacent non-tumor tissue in lung cancer. The overall study: There were some 11 adenocarcinoma, a couple of squamous cell carcinoma and 1 small cell lung cancer cases.

The library came from three nested PCR rounds adapted from ARM-PCR protocols. Via MiXCR, TCRdb re-called the multiplex PCR reads, giving one row per CDR3 protein. The data hold about 120,000 distinct CDR3 sequences, with approximately 80% observed a single time. Study-level points and caveats: TCR diversity was significantly greater in tumor than normal lung tissue.

The template was RNA from unsorted bulk tissue. What was sequenced was lung tumor tissue. This chain joins TRBV28 and TRBJ1-1; 10 nucleotides agree with TRBD1. The clonotype was recovered from a man between 65 and 79 years old with non-small cell lung cancer. DNA of the CDR3: TGTGCCAGGAGTTTTGAAAGGACAGGGGGTCTAACTTTCTTT. Amino acid sequence: CARSFERTGGLTFF.